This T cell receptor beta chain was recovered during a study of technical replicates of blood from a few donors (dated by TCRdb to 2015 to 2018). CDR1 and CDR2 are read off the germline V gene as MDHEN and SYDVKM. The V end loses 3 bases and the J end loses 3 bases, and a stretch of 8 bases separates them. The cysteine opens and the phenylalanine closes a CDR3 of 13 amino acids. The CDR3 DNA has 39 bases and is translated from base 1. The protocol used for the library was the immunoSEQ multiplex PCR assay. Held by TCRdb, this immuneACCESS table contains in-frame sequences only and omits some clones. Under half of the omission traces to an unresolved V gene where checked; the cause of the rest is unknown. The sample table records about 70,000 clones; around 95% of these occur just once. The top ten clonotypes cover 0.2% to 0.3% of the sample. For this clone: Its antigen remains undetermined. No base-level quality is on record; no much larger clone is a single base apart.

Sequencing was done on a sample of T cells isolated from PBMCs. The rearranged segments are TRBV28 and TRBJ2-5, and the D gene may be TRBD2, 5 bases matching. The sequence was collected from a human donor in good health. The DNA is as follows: TGTGCCAGCAGTTTTGAGGGAAAAGAGACCCAGTACTTC. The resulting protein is CASSFEGKETQYF.